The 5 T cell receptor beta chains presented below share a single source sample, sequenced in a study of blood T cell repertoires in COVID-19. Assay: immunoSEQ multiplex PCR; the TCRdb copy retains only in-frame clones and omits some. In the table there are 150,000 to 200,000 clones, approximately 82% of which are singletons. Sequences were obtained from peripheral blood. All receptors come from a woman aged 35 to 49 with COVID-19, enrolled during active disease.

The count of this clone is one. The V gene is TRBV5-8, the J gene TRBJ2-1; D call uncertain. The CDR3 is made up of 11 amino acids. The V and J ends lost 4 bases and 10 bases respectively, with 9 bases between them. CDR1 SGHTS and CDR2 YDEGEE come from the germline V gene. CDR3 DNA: TGTGCCAGCAGCCAAATTACAGAGCAGTTCTTC. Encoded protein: CASSQITEQFF.

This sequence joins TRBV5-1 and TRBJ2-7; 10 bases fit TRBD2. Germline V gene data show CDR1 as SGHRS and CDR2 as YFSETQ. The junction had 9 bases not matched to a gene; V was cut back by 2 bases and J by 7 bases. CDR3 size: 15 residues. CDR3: CASSLDPGLAREQYF. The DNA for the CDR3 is TGCGCCAGCAGCTTAGATCCGGGACTAGCGCGGGAGCAGTACTTC.

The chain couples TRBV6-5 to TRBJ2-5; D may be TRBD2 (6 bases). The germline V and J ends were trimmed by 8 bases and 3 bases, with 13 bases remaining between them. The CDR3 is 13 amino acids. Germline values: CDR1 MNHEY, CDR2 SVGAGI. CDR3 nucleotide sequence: TGTGCCAGCCGACTAGTACCCAAAGAGACCCAGTACTTC. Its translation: CASRLVPKETQYF.

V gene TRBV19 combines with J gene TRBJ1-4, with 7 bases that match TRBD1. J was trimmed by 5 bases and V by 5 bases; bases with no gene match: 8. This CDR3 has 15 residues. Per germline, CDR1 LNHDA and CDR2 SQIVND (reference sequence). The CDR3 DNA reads TGTGCCAGTAGTTCCACGACAGGGCTAAATGAAAAACTGTTTTTT. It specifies CASSSTTGLNEKLFF.

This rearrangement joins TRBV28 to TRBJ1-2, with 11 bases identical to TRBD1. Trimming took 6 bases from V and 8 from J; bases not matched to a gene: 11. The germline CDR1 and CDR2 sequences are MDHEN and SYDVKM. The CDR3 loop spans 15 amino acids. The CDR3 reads CASSPSGQGAGGYTF. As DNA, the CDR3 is TGTGCCAGCAGCCCTTCTGGACAGGGGGCTGGAGGCTACACCTTC.